The rows below give T cell receptor beta chains drawn from one sample of a study of blood T cell repertoires in COVID-19. Profiled with immunoSEQ multiplex PCR; TCRdb holds only in-frame clones, not every one. The sample lists some 490,000 clones; about nine tenths were seen once. Sequenced material: PBMCs or T cells enriched from blood (not recorded which). These receptors all come from a woman aged 60 to 75 who had recovered from COVID-19. Each CDR3 is given with its conserved first and last residue. A D gene is named only where the DNA matches it firmly. Size values are once, few and many counts, or a class for expanded clones, and some rows have none.

clone size | J gene | V gene | D gene | CDR3 DNA | CDR3 protein
. | TRBJ2-3 | TRBV3-1/TRBV3-2 | . | TGTGCCAGCAGCCAAGATCTGGAGGGCAACACTCCCAGGGATACGCAGTATTTT | CASSQDLEGNTPRDTQYF
. | TRBJ1-1 | TRBV5-4 | . | TGTGCCAGCAGCTTGTACGGGGTCGGCACTGAAGCTTTCTTT | CASSLYGVGTEAFF
. | TRBJ2-1 | TRBV19 | TRBD1 | TGTGCCAGTAACCCCGGGACAGGGAGCGAGCAGTTCTTC | CASNPGTGSEQFF
few | TRBJ2-1 | TRBV6-2/TRBV6-3 | TRBD2 | TGTGCCAGCAGTTACGGCGCGGGGGTTGTGGATGAGCAGTTCTTC | CASSYGAGVVDEQFF
. | TRBJ1-5 | TRBV24-1 | TRBD1 | TGTGCCACCAGTGACCCACGACAGGGAAACAATCAGCCCCAGCATTTT | CATSDPRQGNNQPQHF
. | TRBJ1-3 | TRBV7-9 | . | TGTGCCAGCAGCTTGGTGGGAGCTGGAAACACCATATATTTT | CASSLVGAGNTIYF
. | TRBJ1-2 | TRBV10-3 | . | TGTGCCTCCCTGGGCGACAGTACTTATGGCTACACCTTC | CASLGDSTYGYTF
. | TRBJ2-1 | TRBV4-1 | TRBD2 | TGCGCCAGCAGCCAAGTATATAGCGGGGGGGTTTACAATGAGCAGTTCTTC | CASSQVYSGGVYNEQFF
. | TRBJ1-6 | TRBV11-2 | TRBD1 | TGTGCCAGCAGCGCCCGACAGGGAAGTGGTTCACCCCTCCACTTT | CASSARQGSGSPLHF
. | TRBJ1-2 | TRBV3-1/TRBV3-2 | . | TGTGCCAGCAGCCAAGCCTCCTATGGCTACACCTTC | CASSQASYGYTF
. | TRBJ1-2 | TRBV2 | TRBD1 | TGTGCCAGCAGCCCCGGGACAGGGGGCGGCTATGGCTACACCTTC | CASSPGTGGGYGYTF
. | TRBJ1-2 | TRBV19 | TRBD1 | TGTGCCAGTAGTACACAGGGGGGCTTCGCCTATGGCTACACCTTC | CASSTQGGFAYGYTF
. | TRBJ2-7 | TRBV6-5 | . | TGTGCCAGCAGTTACCGACAGCGAAACTACGAGCAGTACTTC | CASSYRQRNYEQYF
few | TRBJ2-3 | TRBV7-2 | TRBD2 | TGTGCCAGCAGTCAAGCGGGGACCGCACGAGATACGCAGTATTTT | CASSQAGTARDTQYF
. | TRBJ1-2 | TRBV6-5 | . | TGTGCCAACTCCCTACAGGGCGAGGATGGCTACACCTTC | CANSLQGEDGYTF